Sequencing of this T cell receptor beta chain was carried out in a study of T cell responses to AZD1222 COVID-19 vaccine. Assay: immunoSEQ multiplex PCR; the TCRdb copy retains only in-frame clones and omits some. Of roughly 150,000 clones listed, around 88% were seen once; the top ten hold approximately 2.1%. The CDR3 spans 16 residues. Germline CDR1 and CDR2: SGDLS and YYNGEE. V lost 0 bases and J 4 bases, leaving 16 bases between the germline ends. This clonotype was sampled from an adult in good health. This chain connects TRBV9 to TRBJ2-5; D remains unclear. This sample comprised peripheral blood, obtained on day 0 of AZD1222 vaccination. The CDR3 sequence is CASSVGGGSPRETQYF. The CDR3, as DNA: TGTGCCAGCAGCGTAGGCGGCGGTTCGCCCCGAGAGACCCAGTACTTC.